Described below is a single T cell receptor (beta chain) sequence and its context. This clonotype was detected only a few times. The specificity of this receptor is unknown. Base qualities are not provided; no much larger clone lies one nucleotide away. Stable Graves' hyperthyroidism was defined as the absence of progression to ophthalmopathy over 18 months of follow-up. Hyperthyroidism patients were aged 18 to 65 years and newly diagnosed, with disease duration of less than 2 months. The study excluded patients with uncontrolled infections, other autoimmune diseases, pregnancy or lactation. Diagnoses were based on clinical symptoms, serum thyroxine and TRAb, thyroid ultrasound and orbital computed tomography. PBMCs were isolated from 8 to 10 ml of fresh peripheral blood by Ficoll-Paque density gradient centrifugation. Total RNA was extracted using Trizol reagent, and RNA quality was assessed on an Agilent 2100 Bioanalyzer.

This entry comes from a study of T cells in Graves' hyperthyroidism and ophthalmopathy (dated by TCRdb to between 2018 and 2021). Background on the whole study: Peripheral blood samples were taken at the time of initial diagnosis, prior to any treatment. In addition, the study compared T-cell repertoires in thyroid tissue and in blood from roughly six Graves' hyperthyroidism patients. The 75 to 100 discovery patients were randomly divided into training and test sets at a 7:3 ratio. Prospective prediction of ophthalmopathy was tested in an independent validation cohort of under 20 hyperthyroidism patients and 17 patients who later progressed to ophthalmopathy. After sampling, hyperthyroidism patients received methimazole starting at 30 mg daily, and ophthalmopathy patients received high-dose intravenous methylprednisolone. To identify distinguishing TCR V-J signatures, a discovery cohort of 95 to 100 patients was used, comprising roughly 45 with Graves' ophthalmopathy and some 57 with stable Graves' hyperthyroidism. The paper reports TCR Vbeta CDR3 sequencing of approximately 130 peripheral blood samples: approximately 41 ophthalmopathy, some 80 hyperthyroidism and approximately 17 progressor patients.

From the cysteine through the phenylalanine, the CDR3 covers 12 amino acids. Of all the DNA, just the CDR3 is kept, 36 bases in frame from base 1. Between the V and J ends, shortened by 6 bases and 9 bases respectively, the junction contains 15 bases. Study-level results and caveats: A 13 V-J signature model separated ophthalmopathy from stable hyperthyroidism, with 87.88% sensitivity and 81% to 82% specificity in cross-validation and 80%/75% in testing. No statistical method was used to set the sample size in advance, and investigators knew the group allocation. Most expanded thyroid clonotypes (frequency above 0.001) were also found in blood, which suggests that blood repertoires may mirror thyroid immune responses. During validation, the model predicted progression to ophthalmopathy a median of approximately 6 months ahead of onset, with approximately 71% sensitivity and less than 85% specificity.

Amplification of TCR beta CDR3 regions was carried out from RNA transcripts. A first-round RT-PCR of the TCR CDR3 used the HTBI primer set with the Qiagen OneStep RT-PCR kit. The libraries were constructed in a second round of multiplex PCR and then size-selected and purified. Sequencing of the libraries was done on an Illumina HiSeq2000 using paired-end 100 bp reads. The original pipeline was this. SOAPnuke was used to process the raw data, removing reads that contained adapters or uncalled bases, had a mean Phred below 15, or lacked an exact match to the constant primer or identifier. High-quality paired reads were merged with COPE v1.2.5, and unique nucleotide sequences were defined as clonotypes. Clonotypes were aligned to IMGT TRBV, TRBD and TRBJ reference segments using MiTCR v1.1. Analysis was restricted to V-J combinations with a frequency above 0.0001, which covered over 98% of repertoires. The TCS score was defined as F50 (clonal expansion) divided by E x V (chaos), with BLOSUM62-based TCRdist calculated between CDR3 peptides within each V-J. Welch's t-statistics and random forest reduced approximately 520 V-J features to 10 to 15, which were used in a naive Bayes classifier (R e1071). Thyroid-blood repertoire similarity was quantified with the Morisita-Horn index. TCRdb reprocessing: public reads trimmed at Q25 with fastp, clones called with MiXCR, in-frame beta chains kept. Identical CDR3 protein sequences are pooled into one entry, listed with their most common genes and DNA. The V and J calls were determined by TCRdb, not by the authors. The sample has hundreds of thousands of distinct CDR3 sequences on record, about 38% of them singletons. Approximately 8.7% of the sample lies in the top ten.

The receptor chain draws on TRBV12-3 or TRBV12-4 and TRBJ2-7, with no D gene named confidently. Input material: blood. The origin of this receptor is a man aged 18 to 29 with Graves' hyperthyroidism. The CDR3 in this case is CASSRTALGQYF. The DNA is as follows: TGTGCCAGCAGCCGGACCGCGTTAGGGCAGTACTTC.